The 7 T cell receptor beta chains given below trace back to one sample, sequenced in a study of Ad26.COV2.S vaccination and SARS-CoV-2 variants. The treatment is: roughly 19 received Ad26.COV2.S at low or high dose, single or two shots; roughly five received placebo; per-sample allocation not given. The samples date from day 63 after the first vaccine or placebo injection. Method: immunoSEQ multiplex PCR; TCRdb's copy keeps in-frame clones and lacks some. The top ten clones hold around 3.6% of a sample with hundreds of thousands of clones, over 75% of them seen once. The sequencing used peripheral blood, collected in a trial of Ad26.COV2.S vaccine versus placebo. These receptors were taken from a person aged 18-60 years who received the Ad26.COV2.S COVID-19 vaccine or a placebo.

V gene TRBV9 combines with J gene TRBJ2-2, with D possibly matching TRBD2 (5 bases). Looked up from germline, CDR1 is SGDLS and CDR2 is YYNGEE. The length of the CDR3 is 14 residues. With 5 bases removed from V and 1 base from J, the gap between germline ends came to 9 bases. This CDR3 is CASRAGGNTGELFF. The CDR3 coding sequence is TGTGCCAGCAGGGCCGGAGGGAACACCGGGGAGCTGTTTTTT.

This chain joins TRBV14 and TRBJ2-7, with TRBD1 matching over 11 bases. The CDR3 sequence is 15 residues long. CDR1 is SGHDN, CDR2 FVKESK, per germline. Trimming cost V 4 bases and J 2 bases; bases outside gene matches: 4. As DNA, the CDR3 is TGTGCCAGCAGCCTTCTGGGACAGGGGGCCTACGAGCAGTACTTC. It codes for CASSLLGQGAYEQYF.

This chain connects TRBV7-2 to TRBJ1-3; D uncertain. The CDR3 loop spans 15 amino acids. Germline lookup yields CDR1 SGHTA and CDR2 FQGNSA. The V gene lost 1 base and the J gene lost 4 bases, with 11 bases spanning the gap. The CDR3 DNA reads TGTGCCAGCAGCTTAGTACCCCCCCCAGGAAACACCATATATTTT. This codes for CASSLVPPPGNTIYF.

This chain links TRBV3-1 (or the pseudogene TRBV3-2) with TRBJ2-1, with 11 bases that match TRBD2. CDR1 and CDR2 from the germline V gene are LGHDT and YNNKEL (reference sequence). V shed 2 bases, J shed 4 bases, and the junction held 4 bases outside the gene matches. The CDR3 is 16 amino acids. CDR3 DNA sequence: TGTGCCAGCAGCCAACGTAGCGGGGGGGCTTACAATGAGCAGTTCTTC. It codes for CASSQRSGGAYNEQFF.

The CDR3 reads CASSQVRLANTGELFF. DNA of the CDR3: TGTGCCAGCAGCCAAGTCCGCCTCGCGAACACCGGGGAGCTGTTTTTT. The chain carries TRBV4-2 and TRBJ2-2; D is ambiguous. Per germline, CDR1 LGHNA and CDR2 YNFKEQ. The CDR3 is made up of 16 amino acids. The V gene lost 1 base and the J gene lost 0 bases, with 9 bases spanning the gap.

This clone is a singleton in its sample. This chain uses TRBV11-3 with TRBJ1-1; D not resolved. V was pared by 0 bases and J by 1 base, with 6 bases between. Germline V gene lookup returns CDR1 SGHNT and CDR2 YENEEA. CDR3 length equals 14 residues. Here the CDR3 reads CASSLDGTNTEAFF. For the CDR3, the DNA is TGTGCCAGCAGCTTAGACGGCACGAACACTGAAGCTTTCTTT. Complete variable domain (other parts from reference TRBV11-3 and TRBJ1-1): EAGVVQSPRYKIIEKKQPVAFWCNPISGHNTLYWYLQNLGQGPELLIRYENEEAVDDSQLPKDRFSAERLKGVDSTLKIQPAELGDSAVYLCASSLDGTNTEAFFGQGTRLTVV.

This clone was picked up one time. The chain has TRBV7-2 and TRBJ2-5; 11 bases map to TRBD1. V was pared by 3 bases and J by 3 bases, with 0 bases of the junction left unmatched. Looked up from germline, CDR1 is SGHTA and CDR2 is FQGNSA. The CDR3 runs 14 residues. In DNA form, the CDR3 reads TGTGCCAGCAGCTTGGGACAGGGGGAAGAGACCCAGTACTTC. It yields the protein CASSLGQGEETQYF.